This TCR beta chain emerged from a study of blood T cell repertoires in COVID-19. In germline, CDR1 is LNHDA, CDR2 SQIVND (reference sequence). V lost 4 bases and J 0 bases, leaving 9 bases between the germline ends. This CDR3 is built from 15 residues. In the authors' methods: Amplification with reference gene primers provided the estimates of nucleated cell counts. The protocol was immunoSEQ multiplex PCR, while the TCRdb copy is restricted to in-frame clones and leaves out a portion. That table furnishes V, J and clone size, whereas the DNA furnished D and trimming. The table lists about 250,000 clones, around 83% of them singletons.

The V and J genes are TRBV19 and TRBJ2-2, with D unresolved. Sequencing input: peripheral blood. The origin of this receptor is a man aged 35 to 55 with active or convalescent COVID-19. CDR3: CASSRVAANTGELFF. CDR3 sequence (DNA): TGTGCCAGTAGTAGGGTGGCGGCGAACACCGGGGAGCTGTTTTTT. Full variable domain (missing parts from reference TRBV19 and TRBJ2-2): DGGITQSPKYLFRKEGQNVTLSCEQNLNHDAMYWYRQDPGQGLRLIYYSQIVNDFQKGDIAEGYSVSREKKESFPLTVTSAQKNPTAFYLCASSRVAANTGELFFGEGSRLTVL.